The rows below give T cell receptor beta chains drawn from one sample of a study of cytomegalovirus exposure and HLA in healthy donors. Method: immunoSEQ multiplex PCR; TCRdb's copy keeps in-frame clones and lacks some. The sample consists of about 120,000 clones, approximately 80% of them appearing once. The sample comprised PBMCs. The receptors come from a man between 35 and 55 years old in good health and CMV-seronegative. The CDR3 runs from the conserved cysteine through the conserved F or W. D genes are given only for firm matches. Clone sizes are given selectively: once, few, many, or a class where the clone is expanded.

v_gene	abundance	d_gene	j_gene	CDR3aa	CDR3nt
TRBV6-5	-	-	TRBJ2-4	CASSPNNKNIQYF	TGTGCCAGCAGCCCCAACAATAAAAACATTCAGTACTTC
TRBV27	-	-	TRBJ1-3	CASSSWGGSTGNTIYF	TGTGCCAGCAGTTCCTGGGGGGGGTCTACTGGAAACACCATATATTTT
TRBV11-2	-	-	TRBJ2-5	CASSPPHVRGETQYF	TGTGCCAGCAGCCCCCCCCACGTCAGGGGAGAGACCCAGTACTTC
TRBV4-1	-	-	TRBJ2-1	CASSQSTTAEFF	TGCGCCAGCAGCCAATCGACTACAGCGGAGTTCTTC
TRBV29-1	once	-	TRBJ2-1	CSVEVLSRHSYNEQFF	TGCAGCGTTGAAGTCCTTAGCCGTCACTCCTACAATGAGCAGTTCTTC
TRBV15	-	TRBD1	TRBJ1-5	CATSRDSYQPQHF	TGTGCCACCAGCCGGGACAGTTATCAGCCCCAGCATTTT
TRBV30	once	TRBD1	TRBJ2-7	CAWARGLLPEQYF	TGTGCCTGGGCCAGGGGGCTCTTACCGGAGCAGTACTTC
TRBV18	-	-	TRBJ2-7	CASSPGPYEQYF	TGTGCCAGCTCACCAGGGCCCTACGAGCAGTACTTC
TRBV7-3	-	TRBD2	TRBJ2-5	CASSSSGKVGETQYF	TGTGCCAGCAGCTCTAGCGGGAAGGTCGGAGAGACCCAGTACTTC
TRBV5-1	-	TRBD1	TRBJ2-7	CASSSTGYDEQYF	TGCGCCAGCAGCTCGACAGGGTACGACGAGCAGTACTTC
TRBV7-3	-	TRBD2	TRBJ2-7	CASSLRGGSDEQYF	TGTGCCAGCAGCTTGAGGGGCGGGAGCGACGAGCAGTACTTC
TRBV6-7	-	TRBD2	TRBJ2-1	CASSYPRPGSGRAGNEQFF	TGTGCCAGCAGTTACCCCCGTCCTGGGAGCGGGAGGGCCGGCAATGAGCAGTTCTTC
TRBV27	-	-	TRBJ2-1	CASSPQVWQGTLNEQFF	TGTGCCAGCAGTCCCCAGGTATGGCAGGGGACCCTCAATGAGCAGTTCTTC
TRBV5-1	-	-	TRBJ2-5	CASSLVSHLQETQYF	TGCGCCAGCAGCTTGGTCTCACACCTGCAGGAGACCCAGTACTTC
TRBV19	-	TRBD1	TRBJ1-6	CASSIPGGISPLHF	TGTGCCAGTAGTATACCAGGGGGCATTTCACCCCTCCACTTT
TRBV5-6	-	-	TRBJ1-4	CASSLWGIPGEKLFF	TGTGCCAGCAGCTTGTGGGGCATCCCAGGTGAAAAACTGTTTTTT
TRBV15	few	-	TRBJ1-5	CATSSVTGGQPQHF	TGTGCCACCAGCAGCGTGACAGGTGGGCAGCCCCAGCATTTT
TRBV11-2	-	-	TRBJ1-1	CASSLVWQAKAFF	TGTGCCAGCAGCTTAGTTTGGCAGGCCAAAGCTTTCTTT
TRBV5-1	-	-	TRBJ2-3	CASRPTPPGEGPDTQYF	TGCGCCAGCAGACCCACTCCACCAGGGGAGGGCCCAGATACGCAGTATTTT
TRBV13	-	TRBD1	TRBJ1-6	CASSLKTGGLNSPLHF	TGTGCCAGCAGCTTAAAGACAGGGGGCTTGAATTCACCCCTCCACTTT
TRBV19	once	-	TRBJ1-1	CASSREYYTEAFF	TGTGCCAGTAGTAGAGAGTACTACACTGAAGCTTTCTTT
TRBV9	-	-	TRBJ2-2	CASSVLAGFKINTGELFF	TGTGCCAGCAGCGTACTGGCGGGATTCAAGATTAACACCGGGGAGCTGTTTTTT
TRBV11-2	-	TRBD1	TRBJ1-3	CASSLAGTGGENTIYF	TGTGCCAGCAGCTTGGCCGGGACAGGGGGCGAAAACACCATATATTTT
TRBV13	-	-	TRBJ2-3	CASNSRFTDTQYF	TGTGCCAGCAATTCGAGATTCACAGATACGCAGTATTTT
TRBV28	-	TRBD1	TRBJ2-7	CASSLATGQYEQYF	TGTGCCAGCAGTTTAGCGACAGGGCAATACGAGCAGTACTTC
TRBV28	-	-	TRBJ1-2	CASSPTGPGGYTF	TGTGCCAGCAGTCCTACAGGGCCGGGAGGCTACACCTTC
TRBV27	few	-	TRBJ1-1	CASSLKGVNTEAFF	TGTGCCAGCAGTCTCAAGGGAGTGAACACTGAAGCTTTCTTT
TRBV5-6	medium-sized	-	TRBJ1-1	CASSLSGIEAFF	TGTGCCAGCAGCTTGTCAGGGATTGAAGCTTTCTTT
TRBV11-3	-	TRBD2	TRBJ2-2	CASSLTGTRNTGELFF	TGTGCCAGCAGCCTAACCGGGACTAGGAACACCGGGGAGCTGTTTTTT
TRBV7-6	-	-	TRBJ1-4	CASSQRNPGTTQYATNEKLFF	TGTGCCAGCAGCCAGCGTAACCCCGGGACAACGCAGTATGCAACTAATGAAAAACTGTTTTTT
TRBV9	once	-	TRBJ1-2	CASSVVLTPQGGYTF	TGTGCCAGCAGCGTAGTTTTGACCCCACAGGGAGGCTACACCTTC
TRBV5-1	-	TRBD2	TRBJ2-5	CASSGTSLETQYF	TGCGCCAGCAGTGGGACTAGCTTAGAGACCCAGTACTTC
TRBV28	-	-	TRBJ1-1	CASSLGGALTGAFF	TGTGCCAGCAGTTTAGGGGGGGCCTTAACTGGAGCTTTCTTC
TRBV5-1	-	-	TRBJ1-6	CASSPGGRAGAPLHF	TGCGCCAGCAGCCCGGGCGGGAGGGCTGGGGCACCCCTCCACTTT
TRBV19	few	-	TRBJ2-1	CASRVDRRYNEQFF	TGTGCCAGTAGGGTGGACAGACGATACAATGAGCAGTTCTTC
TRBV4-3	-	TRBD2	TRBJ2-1	CASSQDSPLAGVYNEQFF	TGCGCCAGCAGCCAAGATTCTCCGCTAGCGGGAGTTTACAATGAGCAGTTCTTC
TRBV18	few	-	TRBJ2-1	CASSPAGPYNEQFF	TGTGCCAGCTCACCAGCGGGACCCTACAATGAGCAGTTCTTC
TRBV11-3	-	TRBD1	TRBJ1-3	CASSLGSTGGRNTIYF	TGTGCCAGCAGCTTAGGATCGACAGGGGGCAGAAACACCATATATTTT
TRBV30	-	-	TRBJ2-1	CAWSTPGSSYNEQFF	TGTGCCTGGAGTACTCCGGGAAGCTCCTACAATGAGCAGTTCTTC
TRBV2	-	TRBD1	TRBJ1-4	CASDRDRNVKLFF	TGTGCCAGCGACAGGGACAGGAATGTAAAACTGTTTTTT
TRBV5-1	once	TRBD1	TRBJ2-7	CASRGQGSYEQYF	TGCGCCAGCAGAGGACAGGGGTCCTACGAGCAGTACTTC
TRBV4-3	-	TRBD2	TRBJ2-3	CASSHRTSGSGTDTQYF	TGCGCCAGCAGCCATCGGACTAGCGGGAGTGGCACAGATACGCAGTATTTT
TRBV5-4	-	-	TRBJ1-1	CASSLTVQTEAFF	TGTGCCAGCAGCTTGACGGTACAGACTGAAGCTTTCTTT
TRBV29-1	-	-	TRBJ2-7	CSVATPGDEQYF	TGCAGCGTTGCGACCCCAGGGGACGAGCAGTACTTC
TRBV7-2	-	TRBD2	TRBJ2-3	CASRLMAGGDTQYF	TGTGCCAGCAGGCTTATGGCGGGAGGAGATACGCAGTATTTT
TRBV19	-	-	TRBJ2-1	CATSTPRAPYNEQFF	TGTGCCACCTCTACTCCGAGGGCCCCCTACAATGAGCAGTTCTTC
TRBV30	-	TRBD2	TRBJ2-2	CACSGGALTGELFF	TGTGCCTGCAGCGGGGGGGCCCTCACCGGGGAGCTGTTTTTT